Listed here is a single T cell receptor (beta chain). In the same sample, other DNA sequences code for this CDR3. Profiled with immunoSEQ multiplex PCR; TCRdb holds only in-frame clones, not every one. The repertoire has 130,000 to 150,000 clones, roughly nine tenths of them found once; the top ten carry around 3.8%. The germline CDR1 and CDR2 sequences are GTSNPN and SVGIG (reference sequence). The CDR3 sequence is 12 residues long. Trimming at V came to 4 bases and at J to 2 bases, leaving 0 bases not matched to a gene. These data are taken from a study of T cell responses to AZD1222 COVID-19 vaccine.

The chain recombines TRBV30 with TRBJ2-5, with TRBD2 identical over 8 bases. The TCR comes from an adult who received the AZD1222 COVID-19 vaccine. The material sequenced was peripheral blood, taken 28 days after the second AZD1222 dose. CDR3 protein: CAWTSGQETQYF. The CDR3 DNA sequence: TGTGCCTGGACTAGCGGGCAAGAGACCCAGTACTTC.